These T cell receptor beta chains were read from a single sample in a study of blood T cell repertoires in COVID-19. Repertoires were generated with immunoSEQ multiplex PCR, while TCRdb's copy carries only in-frame clones and drops some. This sample has around 360,000 clones; 80% to 90% occur once, and the top ten carry more than 9%. The sample comprised peripheral blood. Receptors originate from a woman aged 30 to 39 with COVID-19, enrolled during active disease. Each CDR3 is given with its conserved first and last residue. The order of the fields is clone size, V gene, J gene, D gene, CDR3 protein, CDR3 DNA. A D gene is named only where the DNA matches it firmly. Rows may omit the clone size; those that give it use once, few, many or a size class.

-	TRBV6-1	TRBJ1-5	-	CASSDRLGNQPQHF	TGTGCCAGCAGTGACAGGTTAGGCAATCAGCCCCAGCATTTT
-	TRBV7-2	TRBJ2-3	TRBD2	CASSWGSGRVGDTQYF	TGTGCCAGCAGCTGGGGCAGCGGGAGGGTTGGAGATACGCAGTATTTT
once	TRBV6-2/TRBV6-3	TRBJ1-2	-	CASSYNSEFGTF	TGTGCCAGCAGCTATAACTCCGAGTTCGGGACCTTC
-	TRBV19	TRBJ2-7	TRBD1	CASSPTGGLNEQYF	TGTGCCAGTAGTCCGACAGGGGGCCTCAACGAGCAGTACTTC
-	TRBV12-3/TRBV12-4	TRBJ2-7	TRBD1	CATSATGDYEQYF	TGTGCCACTTCAGCGACAGGGGATTACGAGCAGTACTTC
few	TRBV30	TRBJ1-6	-	CAWSALTAGYNSPLHF	TGTGCCTGGAGTGCTTTGACAGCTGGCTATAATTCACCCCTCCACTTT
-	TRBV4-1	TRBJ2-7	TRBD2	CASSQVPTSGGWEQYF	TGCGCCAGCAGCCAAGTCCCGACTAGCGGGGGGTGGGAGCAGTACTTC
-	TRBV10-1	TRBJ1-2	-	CASSTDRRGGYTF	TGCGCCAGCAGTACGGACAGAAGAGGTGGCTACACCTTC
-	TRBV7-9	TRBJ2-7	TRBD2	CASSFSGAGPSYEQYF	TGTGCCAGCAGCTTTAGTGGAGCGGGGCCCTCCTACGAGCAGTACTTC
-	TRBV9	TRBJ1-2	TRBD1	CASSATGWAGYTF	TGTGCCAGCAGCGCGACAGGGTGGGCTGGCTACACCTTC
-	TRBV20-1	TRBJ2-5	TRBD2	CSASRGTSGMATQYF	TGCAGTGCTAGTCGAGGGACTAGCGGGATGGCGACCCAGTACTTC
-	TRBV19	TRBJ2-1	TRBD1	CASSNPQGRNEQFF	TGTGCCAGTAGTAACCCACAGGGGCGGAACGAGCAGTTCTTC
-	TRBV5-1	TRBJ1-1	TRBD1	CASSFPGQGDRAFF	TGCGCCAGCAGCTTCCCGGGACAGGGCGATCGAGCTTTCTTT
-	TRBV6-5	TRBJ2-5	TRBD1	CASSSGGETQYF	TGTGCCAGCAGTTCAGGGGGAGAGACCCAGTACTTC
few	TRBV6-2/TRBV6-3	TRBJ2-1	-	CASSLRGNEQFF	TGTGCCAGCAGTTTAAGGGGAAATGAGCAGTTCTTC
few	TRBV4-1	TRBJ2-1	-	CASSQDLGRRGPYNEQFF	TGCGCCAGCAGCCAAGATCTCGGACGGAGGGGACCGTACAATGAGCAGTTCTTC
-	TRBV4-3	TRBJ1-2	-	CASSQDGRVSGYTF	TGCGCCAGCAGCCAAGATGGCAGGGTTTCTGGCTACACCTTC
-	TRBV6-5	TRBJ2-7	-	CASSYDSTYEQYF	TGTGCCAGCAGTTACGACAGTACCTACGAGCAGTACTTC
-	TRBV7-2	TRBJ1-5	-	CASSLFDRRNQPQHF	TGTGCCAGCAGCTTGTTCGACAGGCGGAATCAGCCCCAGCATTTT
-	TRBV5-6	TRBJ1-2	-	CASSLGTANYGYTF	TGTGCCAGCAGCTTGGGTACAGCTAACTATGGCTACACCTTC
-	TRBV5-1	TRBJ2-1	TRBD2	CASSLGTSGGDEQFF	TGCGCCAGCAGCTTGGGGACTAGCGGTGGGGATGAGCAGTTCTTC
-	TRBV6-6	TRBJ2-7	TRBD1	CASRTGTGSEQYF	TGTGCCAGCAGAACCGGGACAGGGTCCGAGCAGTACTTC
-	TRBV30	TRBJ2-7	-	CAWSVGEAPSYEQYF	TGTGCCTGGAGTGTGGGGGAGGCGCCCTCCTACGAGCAGTACTTC
-	TRBV5-4	TRBJ1-1	TRBD1	CASSSGQGAITEAFF	TGTGCCAGCAGCTCCGGACAGGGGGCAATCACTGAAGCTTTCTTT